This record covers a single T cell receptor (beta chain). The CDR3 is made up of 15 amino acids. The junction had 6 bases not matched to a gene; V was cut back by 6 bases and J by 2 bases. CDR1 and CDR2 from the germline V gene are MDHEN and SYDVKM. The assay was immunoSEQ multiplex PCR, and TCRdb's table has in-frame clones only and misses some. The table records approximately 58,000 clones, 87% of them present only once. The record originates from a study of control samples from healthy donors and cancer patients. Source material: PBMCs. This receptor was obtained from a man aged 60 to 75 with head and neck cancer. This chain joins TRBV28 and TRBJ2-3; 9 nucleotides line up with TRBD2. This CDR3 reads CASSASGTNTDTQYF. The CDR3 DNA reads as TGTGCCAGCAGCGCTAGCGGGACGAACACAGATACGCAGTATTTT.